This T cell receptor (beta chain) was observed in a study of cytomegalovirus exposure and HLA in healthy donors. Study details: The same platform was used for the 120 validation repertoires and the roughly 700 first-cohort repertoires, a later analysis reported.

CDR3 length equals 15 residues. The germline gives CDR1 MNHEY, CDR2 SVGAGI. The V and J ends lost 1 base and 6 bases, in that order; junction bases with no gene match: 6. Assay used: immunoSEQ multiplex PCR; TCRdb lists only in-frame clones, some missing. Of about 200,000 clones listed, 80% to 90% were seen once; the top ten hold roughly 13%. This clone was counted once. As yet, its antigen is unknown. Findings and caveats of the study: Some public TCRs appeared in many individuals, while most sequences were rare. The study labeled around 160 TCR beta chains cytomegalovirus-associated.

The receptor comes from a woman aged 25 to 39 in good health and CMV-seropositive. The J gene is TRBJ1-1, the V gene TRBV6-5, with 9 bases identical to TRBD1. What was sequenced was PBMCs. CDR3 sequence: CASSYLGQGGAEAFF. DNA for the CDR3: TGTGCCAGCAGTTACTTGGGACAGGGAGGCGCTGAAGCTTTCTTT.